This TCR beta chain was sequenced for a study of long-term antiretroviral therapy in people with HIV. Germline V gene lookup returns CDR1 SGHDN and CDR2 FVKESK. This CDR3 is 11 amino acids long. V was clipped by 1 base and J by 9 bases, with 5 bases between them. With respect to this clone: The antigen remains undetermined.

Study-level findings and limits: CDR3 length ranges were narrower in HIV repertoires than in controls.

Run at survey level, the immunoSEQ assay was version v3.0. It was about 40,000-55,000 T-cell genomes per sample that sequencing targeted. Sequenced by immunoSEQ multiplex PCR; TCRdb stores in-frame clones only, minus some. This sample carries 15,000 to 20,000 clones, roughly 71% of them seen once, and the ten largest clones take approximately 15%. This specimen was unsorted PBMCs, taken around 2.4 years before starting antiretroviral therapy. This clonotype originated in a woman between 50 and 59 years old with HIV. The chain is built from TRBV14 and TRBJ2-3, with D unresolved. The CDR3 here is CASSQGSTQYF. The CDR3 DNA is TGTGCCAGCAGCCAAGGTAGCACGCAGTATTTT.